The subject of this entry is one T cell receptor (beta chain). What it binds is not known. In unsorted samples, genomic DNA was obtained using approximately 81 million PBMCs. DNA from unsorted PBMC was sequenced on ten immunoSEQ deep assay plates. Assay used: immunoSEQ multiplex PCR; TCRdb lists only in-frame clones, some missing. Of approximately 480,000 clones in the sample, 75% to 80% were seen once. The sample is drawn from a study of shared clonotypes between healthy human individuals. Study-level results: Among donors, sharing of clonotypes was expected to be affected by sequencing depth. Donors were few, which limited the genetic and exposure-history diversity represented.

This CDR3 has 14 amino acids. V gave up 3 bases and J gave up 2 bases; unmatched junction bases: 2. Germline CDR1 and CDR2: SEHNR and FQNEAQ (reference sequence). Sequencing was carried out using PBMCs. This TCR came from a woman between 40 and 55 years old in good health. Some clones in this sample may be carry-over from other donors' samples. The V gene is TRBV7-9, the J gene TRBJ2-7; TRBD1 aligns across 9 bases. This CDR3 reads CASSFWDRAYEQYF. The DNA of the CDR3 is TGTGCCAGCAGCTTCTGGGACAGGGCCTACGAGCAGTACTTC.